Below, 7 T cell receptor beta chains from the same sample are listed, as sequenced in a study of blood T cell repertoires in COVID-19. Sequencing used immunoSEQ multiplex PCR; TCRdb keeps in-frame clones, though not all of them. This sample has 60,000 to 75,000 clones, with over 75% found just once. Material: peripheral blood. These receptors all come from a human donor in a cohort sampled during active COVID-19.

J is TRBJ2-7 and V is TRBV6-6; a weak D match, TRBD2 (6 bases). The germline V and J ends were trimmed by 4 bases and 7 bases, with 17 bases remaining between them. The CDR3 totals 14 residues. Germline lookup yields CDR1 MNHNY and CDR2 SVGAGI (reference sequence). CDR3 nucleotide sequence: TGTGCCAGCAGTTCTTCCTGGGGAGGTGAGGAGCAGTACTTC. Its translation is CASSSSWGGEEQYF.

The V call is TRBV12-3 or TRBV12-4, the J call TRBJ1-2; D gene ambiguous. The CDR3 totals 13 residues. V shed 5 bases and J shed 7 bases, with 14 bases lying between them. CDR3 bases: TGTGCCAGCAGTCCCCCGACACTTACTGGCTACACCTTC. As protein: CASSPPTLTGYTF.

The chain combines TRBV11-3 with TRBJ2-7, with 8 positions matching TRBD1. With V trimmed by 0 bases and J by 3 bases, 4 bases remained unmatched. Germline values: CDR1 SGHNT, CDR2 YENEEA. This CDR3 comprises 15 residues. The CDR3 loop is CASSLEGQAVYEQYF. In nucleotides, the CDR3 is TGTGCCAGCAGCTTAGAGGGACAGGCTGTCTACGAGCAGTACTTC.

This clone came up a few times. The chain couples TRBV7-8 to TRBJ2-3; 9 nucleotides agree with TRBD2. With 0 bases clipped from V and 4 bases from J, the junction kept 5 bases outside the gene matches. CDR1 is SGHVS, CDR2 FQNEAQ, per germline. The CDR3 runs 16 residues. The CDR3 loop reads CASSLAASGVPDTQYF. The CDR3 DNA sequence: TGTGCCAGCAGCTTAGCGGCTAGCGGGGTCCCAGATACGCAGTATTTT.

CDR3 DNA: TGTGCCAGCACAGGCGGGGGCCCCACAGATACGCAGTATTTT. Residues: CASTGGGPTDTQYF. J is TRBJ2-3 and V is TRBV9; possible D gene TRBD2, 7 bases. CDR1 is SGDLS and CDR2 is YYNGEE in the germline V gene. This CDR3 contains 14 residues. Trimming took off 6 bases at V and 2 bases at J, with 13 bases between the two ends.

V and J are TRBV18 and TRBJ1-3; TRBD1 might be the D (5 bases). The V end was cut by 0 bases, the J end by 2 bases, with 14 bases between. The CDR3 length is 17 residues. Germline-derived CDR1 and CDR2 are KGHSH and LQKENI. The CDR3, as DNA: TGTGCCAGCTCACCACCATCCACAGGTTCGACTGGAAACACCATATATTTT. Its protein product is CASSPPSTGSTGNTIYF.

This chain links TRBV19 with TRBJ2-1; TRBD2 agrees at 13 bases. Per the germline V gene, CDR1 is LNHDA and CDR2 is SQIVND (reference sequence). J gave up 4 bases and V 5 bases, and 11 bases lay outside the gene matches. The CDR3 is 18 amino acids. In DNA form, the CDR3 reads TGTGCCAGTAGTGCCTGGGGAGGACTAGCGGGGGCTTACAATGAGCAGTTCTTC. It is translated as CASSAWGGLAGAYNEQFF.